These 10 T cell receptor beta chains share one sample of origin, sequenced in a study of PD-L1 blockade in urothelial cancer. Time point noted: peripheral blood 6 weeks after treatment start. Assay used: immunoSEQ multiplex PCR; TCRdb lists only in-frame clones, some missing. The data contain about 30,000 clones, approximately 90% of them singletons. Sequencing used PBMCs, obtained around atezolizumab (anti-PD-L1) treatment. The receptors come from a man older than 75 with urothelial cancer.

The rearrangement joins TRBV28 to TRBJ2-3, with D hard to call. Germline CDR1 reads MDHEN; CDR2 reads SYDVKM. This CDR3 has 13 residues. Deletions cut 10 bases from V and 2 bases from J, with 13 bases between. CDR3 protein: CANPFGATDTQYF. CDR3 in DNA: TGTGCCAACCCCTTCGGTGCCACAGATACGCAGTATTTT.

V is TRBV11-2 and J is TRBJ1-2; D is perhaps TRBD1 (6 bases). V lost 5 bases to trimming and J lost 6 bases, with 16 bases between them. The CDR3 is 14 residues long. The germline V gene has CDR1 SGHAT and CDR2 FQNNGV. For the CDR3, the DNA is TGTGCCAGCAGCCCGTGGGGGCGCACCGATGGCTACACCTTC. The encoded protein is CASSPWGRTDGYTF.

V is TRBV4-3 and J is TRBJ2-7, with 9 bases fitting TRBD2. CDR1 and CDR2 from the germline V gene are LGHNA and YSLEER. This CDR3 is built from 15 residues. The junction had 3 bases not matched to a gene; V was cut back by 3 bases and J by 0 bases. CDR3 sequence reads: CASSHYSGSSYEQYF. CDR3 bases: TGCGCCAGCAGCCACTATAGCGGGAGCTCCTACGAGCAGTACTTC.

V is TRBV9 and J is TRBJ2-1, with TRBD2 identical over 12 bases. The CDR3 sequence is 19 residues long. V was pared by 1 base and J by 4 bases, with 12 bases of the junction left unmatched. CDR1 SGDLS and CDR2 YYNGEE come from the germline V gene. Here the CDR3 DNA reads TGTGCCAGCAGCGTACGAGACATAAGGGGGACTAGCGGGTACAATGAGCAGTTCTTC. Protein: CASSVRDIRGTSGYNEQFF.

This chain connects TRBV4-1 to TRBJ2-1; 9 positions match TRBD2. This CDR3 region has 17 residues. CDR1 is MGHRA and CDR2 is YSYEKL in the germline V gene. J lost 4 bases, V lost 1 base, and 8 bases had no gene match. The CDR3 DNA reads TGCGCCAGCAGCCAAGGGGGCGGACTAGCGTATTACAATGAGCAGTTCTTC. Encoded protein: CASSQGGGLAYYNEQFF.

This clone appeared a few times. The chain has TRBV9 and TRBJ2-2; no firm D call. Per the germline V gene, CDR1 is SGDLS and CDR2 is YYNGEE. Trimming left V 1 base short and J 3 bases short, with 10 bases between. This CDR3 has 15 residues. The CDR3 coding sequence is TGTGCCAGCAGCGTACTTAGCAGTCACACCGGGGAGCTGTTTTTT. This gives the protein CASSVLSSHTGELFF.

V gene TRBV5-1 combines with J gene TRBJ1-2; possible D gene TRBD1, 5 bases. V lost 1 base, J lost 2 bases, and 9 bases lay in between. The CDR3 is made up of 14 amino acids. Germline V gene data show CDR1 as SGHRS and CDR2 as YFSETQ. The CDR3 protein is CASSLRQGNYGYTF. The DNA for the CDR3 is TGCGCCAGCAGCTTGAGGCAGGGAAACTATGGCTACACCTTC.

This chain joins TRBV30 and TRBJ1-5, with a possible D match to TRBD1 (6 bases). Germline CDR1 is GTSNPN and CDR2 is SVGIG (reference sequence). The length of the CDR3 is 15 residues. Trimming shortened V by 2 bases and J by 1 base, and 12 bases separated the two germline ends. Written as DNA, the CDR3 is TGTGCCTGGAGTCTAGGGGGTGGGAGCAATCAGCCCCAGCATTTT. Translated: CAWSLGGGSNQPQHF.

The CDR3, as DNA: TGTGCCAGCAGCTTTGGACAGGGAGCTGGAAACACCATATATTTT. This codes for CASSFGQGAGNTIYF. This chain connects TRBV7-7 to TRBJ1-3, with 8 bases fitting TRBD1. The CDR3 totals 15 residues. The junction had 3 bases not matched to a gene; V was cut back by 3 bases and J by 2 bases. CDR1 is SSHAT, CDR2 FNYEAQ, per germline (reference sequence).

The V and J genes are TRBV2 and TRBJ1-4; 7 bases line up with TRBD1. Germline loops: CDR1 SNHLY, CDR2 FYNNEI. CDR3 length equals 15 residues. The ends lost 4 bases at V and 1 base at J; junction bases unmatched: 3. CDR3 loop: CASSGNRGTNEKLFF. DNA for the CDR3: TGTGCCAGCAGTGGAAACAGGGGAACTAATGAAAAACTGTTTTTT.